The rows below give T cell receptor beta chains drawn from one sample of a study of blood T cell repertoires in COVID-19. Produced via immunoSEQ multiplex PCR; TCRdb's table is partial and in-frame only. The data show around 240,000 clones, approximately 90% seen once. The sequencing input was PBMCs or T cells enriched from blood (not recorded which). The receptor set was obtained from a human donor in a cohort exposed to, infected with or recovered from COVID-19 (not recorded which). The donor label of this sample is uncertain. Both conserved end residues are part of each CDR3. A D gene is named only where the DNA matches it firmly. The size field is filled for only some rows; it gives once, few, many or a size class.

d_call	v_call	clone_size	j_call	cdr3_aa	cdr3_nt
TRBD1	TRBV2	.	TRBJ2-7	CASSDRDRPYEQYF	TGTGCCAGCAGTGATCGGGACAGGCCCTACGAGCAGTACTTC
.	TRBV30	.	TRBJ2-7	CAWGQTIYEQYF	TGTGCCTGGGGACAGACAATCTACGAGCAGTACTTC
.	TRBV4-1	.	TRBJ1-1	CASSLRGIGSEAFF	TGCGCCAGCAGCCTAAGGGGGATTGGCTCTGAAGCTTTCTTT
TRBD1	TRBV6-2/TRBV6-3	.	TRBJ1-6	CASSPWDRDGSPLHF	TGTGCCAGCAGCCCCTGGGACAGGGACGGATCACCCCTCCACTTT
TRBD1	TRBV11-3	.	TRBJ1-6	CASSFDRGSPLHF	TGTGCCAGCAGCTTCGACAGGGGTTCACCCCTCCACTTT
TRBD1	TRBV11-2	.	TRBJ2-7	CASSFSWDSYEQYF	TGTGCCAGCAGCTTTAGCTGGGACAGTTACGAGCAGTACTTC
.	TRBV7-6	.	TRBJ2-1	CASSLTGERDEQFF	TGTGCCAGCAGCTTAACGGGGGAACGAGATGAGCAGTTCTTC
TRBD1	TRBV19	once	TRBJ2-5	CASSISGAGGRETQYF	TGTGCCAGTAGTATATCAGGGGCAGGGGGCCGGGAGACCCAGTACTTC
.	TRBV30	.	TRBJ2-3	CAWSETGGLTDTQYF	TGTGCCTGGAGTGAGACGGGGGGCCTCACAGATACGCAGTATTTT
TRBD1	TRBV19	.	TRBJ1-1	CASSINRGRWNTEAFF	TGTGCCAGTAGTATAAACAGGGGGCGATGGAACACTGAAGCTTTCTTT
.	TRBV12-5	.	TRBJ2-7	CASGLRTDSREQYF	TGTGCTAGTGGTCTTAGGACAGACTCTAGGGAGCAGTACTTC
TRBD2	TRBV29-1	.	TRBJ2-7	CSVEGGGEQYF	TGCAGCGTTGAGGGCGGGGGCGAGCAGTACTTC
TRBD1	TRBV10-3	few	TRBJ1-6	CAISGGDRDNSPLHF	TGTGCCATCAGTGGGGGCGACAGGGATAATTCACCCCTCCACTTT
.	TRBV19	.	TRBJ1-1	CASSIDRRRAPLNTEAFF	TGTGCCAGTAGTATAGATCGTCGGAGGGCGCCTCTGAACACTGAAGCTTTCTTT
TRBD1	TRBV27	.	TRBJ1-2	CASSLEGQGLYGYTF	TGTGCCAGCAGTTTAGAGGGACAGGGGTTATATGGCTACACCTTC
TRBD1	TRBV10-3	.	TRBJ1-3	CATGQGVAGNTIYF	TGTGCCACCGGACAGGGAGTGGCTGGAAACACCATATATTTT
.	TRBV24-1	.	TRBJ1-2	CATSDPHGTDYGYTF	TGTGCCACCAGTGATCCCCACGGGACTGATTATGGCTACACCTTC
.	TRBV9	.	TRBJ2-3	CASSVVGGDVTDTQYF	TGTGCCAGCAGCGTAGTAGGGGGGGACGTGACAGATACGCAGTATTTT
TRBD1	TRBV29-1	.	TRBJ2-3	CSTGQVLGTDTQYF	TGCAGCACCGGACAGGTACTAGGCACAGATACGCAGTATTTT
.	TRBV12-3/TRBV12-4	.	TRBJ1-2	CASSGSRDGYTF	TGTGCCAGCAGCGGAAGCAGGGATGGCTACACCTTC
TRBD1	TRBV5-1	.	TRBJ1-6	CASSLGQGESPLHF	TGCGCCAGCAGCTTGGGACAGGGGGAATCACCCCTCCACTTT
.	TRBV7-8	.	TRBJ2-7	CASSLTRLIDEQYF	TGTGCCAGCAGCTTAACCAGGTTGATAGACGAGCAGTACTTC